The clone carrying this T cell receptor (beta chain) was detected many times. Molecular-barcoded quantitative 5'-RACE produced these TCR beta libraries. Via MiXCR, TCRdb re-called the 5' RACE reads, giving one row per CDR3 protein. The sample records around 40,000 distinct CDR3 sequences, 2.7% being singletons. These data are taken from a study of CD8 T cells in ankylosing spondylitis. Germline values: CDR1 SGDLS, CDR2 YYNGEE. This CDR3 has 15 amino acids. V lost 4 bases and J lost 0, with 11 bases in between. The genes are TRBV9 and TRBJ1-3; no definite D call. The sequence derives from a male donor with ankylosing spondylitis or in good health (not recorded which). Sequenced: blood, either unsorted or a sorted T cell fraction (not recorded which). The CDR3 is CASSPWAASGNTIYF. The CDR3 nucleotides read TGTGCCAGCAGCCCGTGGGCAGCCTCTGGAAACACCATATATTTT.